Detailed here is one T cell receptor beta chain. The antigen remains undetermined. The data were taken from a study of shared clonotypes between healthy human individuals. Findings of the study overall: Relative to memory subsets, naive subsets generally showed larger estimated richness. Researchers sampled only blood; tissue repertoires likely differ.

Measured with immunoSEQ multiplex PCR; TCRdb has only the in-frame clones, and not every one. This sample carries roughly 2.2 million clones, approximately 93% of them seen once, and the ten largest clones take 0.39%. The sequencing input was naive CD4+ T cells from PBMCs. Subset specified: CD45RA+ positively selected. The clonotype was recovered from a young man in good health. Some clones in this sample may be carry-over from other donors' samples.

The CDR3 is CASSFAGTSRYNEQFF. DNA of the CDR3: TGTGCCAGCAGCTTTGCCGGGACTAGCCGCTACAATGAGCAGTTCTTC. The rearrangement uses TRBV7-6 and TRBJ2-1; TRBD2 matches 9 bases. V lost 3 bases to trimming and J lost 3 bases; unmatched junction nucleotides: 6. The CDR3 covers 16 residues. Germline-derived CDR1 and CDR2 are SGHVS and FNYEAQ.